Listed below are T cell receptor beta chains from one sample, sequenced in a study of cytomegalovirus exposure and HLA in healthy donors. Clones were read by immunoSEQ multiplex PCR, and TCRdb kept only the in-frame ones, dropping some. The sample contains some 67,000 clones, around 80% of which appear only once. The sequencing input was PBMCs. The receptors stem from a man aged 35 to 55 in good health and CMV-seronegative. Both conserved end residues are part of each CDR3. Fields, in order: V gene, D gene, clone size, J gene, CDR3 protein, CDR3 DNA. The D gene is left open where the match is weak. A clone size is listed for some rows: how often the clone was seen (once, few, many), or a class if it is expanded.

v_call: TRBV19; d_call: TRBD1; clone_size: NA; j_call: TRBJ2-5; cdr3_aa: CASSIESGTGGLETQYF; cdr3_nt: TGTGCCAGTAGTATAGAATCGGGGACAGGGGGCCTGGAGACCCAGTACTTC
v_call: TRBV5-1; d_call: NA; clone_size: NA; j_call: TRBJ1-3; cdr3_aa: CASSPEGTGNTIYF; cdr3_nt: TGCGCCAGCAGCCCGGAGGGGACTGGAAACACCATATATTTT
v_call: TRBV7-3; d_call: NA; clone_size: NA; j_call: TRBJ2-7; cdr3_aa: CASSLGGGGLYEQYF; cdr3_nt: TGTGCCAGCAGCTTAGGTGGCGGGGGCTTGTACGAGCAGTACTTC
v_call: TRBV27; d_call: TRBD2; clone_size: NA; j_call: TRBJ2-3; cdr3_aa: CASSTSGGAGTDTQYF; cdr3_nt: TGTGCCAGCAGCACTAGCGGGGGGGCTGGCACAGATACGCAGTATTTT
v_call: TRBV6-5; d_call: TRBD1; clone_size: NA; j_call: TRBJ1-1; cdr3_aa: CASSYSGQGNTEAFF; cdr3_nt: TGTGCCAGCAGTTACTCGGGACAGGGGAACACTGAAGCTTTCTTT
v_call: TRBV10-3; d_call: NA; clone_size: NA; j_call: TRBJ2-7; cdr3_aa: CAISEVPPSYEQYF; cdr3_nt: TGTGCCATCAGTGAGGTTCCACCCTCCTACGAGCAGTACTTC
v_call: TRBV18; d_call: NA; clone_size: NA; j_call: TRBJ1-1; cdr3_aa: CASSPGQNTEAFF; cdr3_nt: TGTGCCAGCTCACCAGGACAGAACACTGAAGCTTTCTTT
v_call: TRBV28; d_call: TRBD1; clone_size: NA; j_call: TRBJ1-2; cdr3_aa: CASSSPGTGDHGYTF; cdr3_nt: TGTGCCAGCAGTTCGCCCGGGACAGGGGACCATGGCTACACCTTC
v_call: TRBV5-8; d_call: NA; clone_size: NA; j_call: TRBJ2-5; cdr3_aa: CASSRRARETQYF; cdr3_nt: TGTGCCAGCAGCCGGAGGGCCAGGGAGACCCAGTACTTC
v_call: TRBV6-6; d_call: TRBD2; clone_size: NA; j_call: TRBJ2-7; cdr3_aa: CASRPPSGTFEQYF; cdr3_nt: TGTGCCAGCAGACCCCCTAGCGGGACTTTCGAGCAGTACTTC
v_call: TRBV7-9; d_call: NA; clone_size: NA; j_call: TRBJ2-2; cdr3_aa: CSSLPTGELFF; cdr3_nt: TGTTCCAGCCTTCCCACCGGGGAGCTGTTTTTT
v_call: TRBV7-3; d_call: TRBD1; clone_size: NA; j_call: TRBJ2-7; cdr3_aa: CASSLGTGAYEQYF; cdr3_nt: TGTGCCAGCAGCTTAGGGACAGGGGCCTACGAGCAGTACTTC
v_call: TRBV6-1; d_call: TRBD1; clone_size: NA; j_call: TRBJ1-5; cdr3_aa: CASRPRDRGDQPQHF; cdr3_nt: TGTGCCAGCAGACCCCGCGACAGGGGAGATCAGCCCCAGCATTTT
v_call: TRBV5-1; d_call: TRBD1; clone_size: NA; j_call: TRBJ2-5; cdr3_aa: CASSFAGGSTQETQYF; cdr3_nt: TGCGCCAGCAGCTTCGCAGGGGGAAGTACCCAAGAGACCCAGTACTTC
v_call: TRBV7-9; d_call: NA; clone_size: NA; j_call: TRBJ2-7; cdr3_aa: CSSSLVQGNKPVSYEQYF; cdr3_nt: TGTTCCAGCAGCTTAGTCCAGGGGAATAAGCCCGTTAGCTACGAGCAGTACTTC
v_call: TRBV6-5; d_call: NA; clone_size: NA; j_call: TRBJ2-7; cdr3_aa: CASIRGTSYEQYF; cdr3_nt: TGTGCCAGCATTAGAGGGACTTCCTACGAGCAGTACTTC
v_call: TRBV5-4; d_call: TRBD1; clone_size: NA; j_call: TRBJ2-1; cdr3_aa: CASSPSTGATYNEQFF; cdr3_nt: TGTGCCAGCAGTCCATCGACAGGGGCGACCTACAATGAGCAGTTCTTC
v_call: TRBV4-1; d_call: NA; clone_size: NA; j_call: TRBJ2-2; cdr3_aa: CASSQESGNTGELFF; cdr3_nt: TGCGCCAGCAGCCAAGAAAGCGGAAACACCGGGGAGCTGTTTTTT
v_call: TRBV28; d_call: NA; clone_size: NA; j_call: TRBJ1-5; cdr3_aa: CASSWADSPNQPQHF; cdr3_nt: TGTGCCAGCAGTTGGGCGGACAGCCCAAATCAGCCCCAGCATTTT
v_call: TRBV10-1; d_call: TRBD1; clone_size: NA; j_call: TRBJ2-3; cdr3_aa: CASSPGQGRGIAVDTQYF; cdr3_nt: TGCGCCAGCAGCCCGGGACAGGGGCGTGGGATTGCGGTGGATACGCAGTATTTT
v_call: TRBV7-9; d_call: NA; clone_size: once; j_call: TRBJ2-2; cdr3_aa: CSSSRTLDSRYTGELFF; cdr3_nt: TGTTCCAGCAGCCGTACCCTGGACAGCAGGTACACCGGGGAGCTGTTTTTT
v_call: TRBV6-1; d_call: NA; clone_size: NA; j_call: TRBJ2-5; cdr3_aa: CASSEGRGRGQETQYF; cdr3_nt: TGTGCCAGCAGTGAAGGGCGGGGCCGGGGTCAAGAGACCCAGTACTTC
v_call: TRBV18; d_call: TRBD1; clone_size: NA; j_call: TRBJ2-7; cdr3_aa: CASSPTGEIYYEQYF; cdr3_nt: TGTGCCAGCTCACCGACAGGGGAAATTTACTACGAGCAGTACTTC
v_call: TRBV6-5; d_call: TRBD1; clone_size: NA; j_call: TRBJ2-7; cdr3_aa: CASKISSDRAYEQYF; cdr3_nt: TGTGCCAGCAAAATCTCTTCGGACAGGGCCTACGAGCAGTACTTC
v_call: TRBV16; d_call: NA; clone_size: NA; j_call: TRBJ1-1; cdr3_aa: CASSQSRQPNTEAFF; cdr3_nt: TGTGCCAGCAGCCAATCTAGACAGCCAAACACTGAAGCTTTCTTT
v_call: TRBV5-8; d_call: TRBD2; clone_size: NA; j_call: TRBJ2-3; cdr3_aa: CASSWGLAGDSDTQYF; cdr3_nt: TGTGCCAGCAGCTGGGGACTAGCGGGAGATTCAGATACGCAGTATTTT
v_call: TRBV28; d_call: TRBD1; clone_size: NA; j_call: TRBJ1-4; cdr3_aa: CASSSGTGGNEKLFF; cdr3_nt: TGTGCCAGCAGTTCTGGGACAGGGGGTAATGAAAAACTGTTTTTT
v_call: TRBV19; d_call: NA; clone_size: NA; j_call: TRBJ1-2; cdr3_aa: CATSPIFSVGGDTF; cdr3_nt: TGTGCCACCTCGCCAATTTTTAGTGTTGGAGGGGACACCTTC